This T cell receptor (beta chain) was captured by sequencing in a study of technical replicates of blood from several donors. Data came from immunoSEQ multiplex PCR; TCRdb stores just in-frame clones and leaves some out. Here the sample spans 54,000 or so clones, 94% being singletons. CDR3 length: 15 residues. Germline CDR1 and CDR2: WSHSY and SAAADI. Trimming stripped 6 bases from V and 3 bases from J, with 15 bases between. This clonotype originated in a human donor in good health. The genes are TRBV10-2 and TRBJ1-5, with TRBD1 as a possible D gene (6 bases). Sequencing was performed on T cells isolated from PBMCs. The CDR3 loop is CASSRDHRDNQPQHF. The DNA for the CDR3 is TGCGCCAGCAGCCGTGATCACAGGGACAATCAGCCCCAGCATTTT.